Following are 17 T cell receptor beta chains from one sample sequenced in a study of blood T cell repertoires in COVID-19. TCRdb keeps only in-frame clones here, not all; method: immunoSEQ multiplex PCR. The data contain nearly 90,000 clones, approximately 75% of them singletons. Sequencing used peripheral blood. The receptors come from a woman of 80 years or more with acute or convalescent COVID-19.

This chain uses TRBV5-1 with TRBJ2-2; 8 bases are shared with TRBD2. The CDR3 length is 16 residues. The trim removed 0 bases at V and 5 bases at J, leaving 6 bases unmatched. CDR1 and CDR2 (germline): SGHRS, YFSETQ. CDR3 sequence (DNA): TGCGCCAGCAGCTTGGACCCTATAGCGGGGACCGGGGAGCTGTTTTTT. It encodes CASSLDPIAGTGELFF.

The CDR3 DNA reads as TGTGCCAGCAGCTTAGCATCGTGGGCCAATGAGCAGTTCTTC. Translated, it gives CASSLASWANEQFF. This chain links TRBV11-3 with TRBJ2-1; no firm D call. Germline CDR1 and CDR2: SGHNT and YENEEA. Trimming removed 1 base at V and 6 bases at J, with 10 bases between. The CDR3 covers 14 residues.

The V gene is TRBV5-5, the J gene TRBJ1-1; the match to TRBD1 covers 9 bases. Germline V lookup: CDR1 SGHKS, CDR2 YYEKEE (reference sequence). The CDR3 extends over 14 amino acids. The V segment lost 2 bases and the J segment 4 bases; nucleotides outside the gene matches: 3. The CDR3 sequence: CASSLTGGVTEAFF. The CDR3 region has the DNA TGTGCCAGCAGCTTAACAGGGGGCGTCACTGAAGCTTTCTTT.

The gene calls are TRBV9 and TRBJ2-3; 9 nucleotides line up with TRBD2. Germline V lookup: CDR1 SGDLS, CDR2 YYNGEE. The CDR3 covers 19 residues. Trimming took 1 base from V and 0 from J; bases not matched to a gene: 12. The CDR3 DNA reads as TGTGCCAGCAGCGTACCGGGGTTAGCGGGAGACGAAAGCACAGATACGCAGTATTTT. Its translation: CASSVPGLAGDESTDTQYF. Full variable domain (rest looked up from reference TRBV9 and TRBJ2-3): DSGVTQTPKHLITATGQRVTLRCSPRSGDLSVYWYQQSLDQGLQFLIQYYNGEERAKGNILERFSAQQFPDLHSELNLSSLELGDSALYFCASSVPGLAGDESTDTQYFGPGTRLTVL.

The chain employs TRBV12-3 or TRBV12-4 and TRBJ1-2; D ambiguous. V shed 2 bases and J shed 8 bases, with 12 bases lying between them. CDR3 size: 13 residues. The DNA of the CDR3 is TGTGCCAGCAGTTTAAACCCCCCGGAGGGCTACACCTTC. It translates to CASSLNPPEGYTF.

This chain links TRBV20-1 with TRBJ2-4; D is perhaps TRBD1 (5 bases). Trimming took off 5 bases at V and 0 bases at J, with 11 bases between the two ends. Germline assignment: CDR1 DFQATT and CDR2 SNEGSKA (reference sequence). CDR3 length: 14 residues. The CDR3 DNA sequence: TGCAGTGCTTGTGACAGACTAGCCAAAAACATTCAGTACTTC. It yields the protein CSACDRLAKNIQYF.

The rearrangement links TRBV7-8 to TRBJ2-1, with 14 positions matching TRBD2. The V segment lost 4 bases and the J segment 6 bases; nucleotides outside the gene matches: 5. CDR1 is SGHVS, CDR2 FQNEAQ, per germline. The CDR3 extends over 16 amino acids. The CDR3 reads CASSSRLAGGLNEQFF. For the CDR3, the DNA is TGTGCCAGCAGCTCTCGACTAGCGGGGGGGCTCAATGAGCAGTTCTTC.

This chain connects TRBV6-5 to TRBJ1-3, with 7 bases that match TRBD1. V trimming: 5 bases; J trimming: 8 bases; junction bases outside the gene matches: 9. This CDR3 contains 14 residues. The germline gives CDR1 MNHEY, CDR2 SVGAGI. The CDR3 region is CASSPDRSRHTIYF. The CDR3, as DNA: TGTGCCAGCAGTCCGGACAGGAGCCGACACACCATATATTTT.

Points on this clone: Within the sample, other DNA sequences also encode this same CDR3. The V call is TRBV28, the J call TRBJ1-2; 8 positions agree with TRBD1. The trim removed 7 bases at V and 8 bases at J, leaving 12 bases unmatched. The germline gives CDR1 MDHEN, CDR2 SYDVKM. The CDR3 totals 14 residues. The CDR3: CASISGQGAGGYTF. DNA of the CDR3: TGTGCCAGCATATCGGGGCAGGGGGCGGGGGGCTACACCTTC.

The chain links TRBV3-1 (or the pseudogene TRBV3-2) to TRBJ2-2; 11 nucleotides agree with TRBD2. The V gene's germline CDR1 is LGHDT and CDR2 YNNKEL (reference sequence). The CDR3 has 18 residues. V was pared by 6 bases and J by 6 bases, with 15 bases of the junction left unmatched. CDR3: CASREASGGLRGAGELFF. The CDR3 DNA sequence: TGTGCCAGCAGGGAAGCTAGCGGGGGGTTGAGAGGGGCCGGGGAGCTGTTTTTT.

This CDR3 reads CSVVAGGSTDTQYF. The CDR3 nucleotides read TGCAGCGTTGTTGCGGGGGGGAGCACAGATACGCAGTATTTT. The V and J genes are TRBV29-1 and TRBJ2-3; 9 nucleotides match TRBD2. The V gene's germline CDR1 is SQVTM and CDR2 ANQGSEA. CDR3 length: 14 residues. Trimming took 4 bases from V and 0 from J; bases not matched to a gene: 2.

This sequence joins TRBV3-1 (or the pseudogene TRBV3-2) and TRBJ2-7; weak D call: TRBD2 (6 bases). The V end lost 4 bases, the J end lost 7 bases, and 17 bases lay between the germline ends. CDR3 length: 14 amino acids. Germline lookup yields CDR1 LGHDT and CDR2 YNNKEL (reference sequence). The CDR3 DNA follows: TGTGCCAGCAGCCGGGACTCTCCGGGGGTGGAGCAGTACTTC. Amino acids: CASSRDSPGVEQYF.

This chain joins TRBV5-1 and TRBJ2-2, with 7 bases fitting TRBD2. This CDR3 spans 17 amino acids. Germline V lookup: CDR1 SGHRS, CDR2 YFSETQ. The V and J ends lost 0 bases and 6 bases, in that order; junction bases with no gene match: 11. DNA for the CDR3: TGCGCCAGCAGCTTGGGAAGCGGCGGGGGATCATCCGGGGAGCTGTTTTTT. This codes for CASSLGSGGGSSGELFF.

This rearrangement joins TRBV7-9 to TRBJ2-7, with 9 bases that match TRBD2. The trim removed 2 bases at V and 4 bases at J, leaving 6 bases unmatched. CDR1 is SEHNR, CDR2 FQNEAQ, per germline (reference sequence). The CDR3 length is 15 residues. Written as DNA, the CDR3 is TGTGCCAGCAGCTTAATGGCGGGGGGGCGATACGAGCAGTACTTC. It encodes CASSLMAGGRYEQYF.

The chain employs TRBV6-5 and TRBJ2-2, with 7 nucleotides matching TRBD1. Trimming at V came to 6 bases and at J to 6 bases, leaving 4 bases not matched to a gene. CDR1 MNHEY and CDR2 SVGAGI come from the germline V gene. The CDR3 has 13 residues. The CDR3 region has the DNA TGTGCCAGCAGGAAGACAGGGCCCGGGGAGCTGTTTTTT. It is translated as CASRKTGPGELFF.

The CDR3 DNA reads as TGTGCCAGTAGTCCCCTGGGCAAGAAGGGGACTGAAGCTTTCTTT. It yields the protein CASSPLGKKGTEAFF. J is TRBJ1-1 and V is TRBV19; the D gene is possibly TRBD1 (5 bases). The CDR3 length is 15 residues. Germline CDR1 is LNHDA and CDR2 is SQIVND (reference sequence). Trimming left V 5 bases short and J 5 bases short, with 18 bases between. The full variable domain, rest sourced from reference TRBV19 and TRBJ1-1, is DGGITQSPKYLFRKEGQNVTLSCEQNLNHDAMYWYRQDPGQGLRLIYYSQIVNDFQKGDIAEGYSVSREKKESFPLTVTSAQKNPTAFYLCASSPLGKKGTEAFFGQGTRLTVV.

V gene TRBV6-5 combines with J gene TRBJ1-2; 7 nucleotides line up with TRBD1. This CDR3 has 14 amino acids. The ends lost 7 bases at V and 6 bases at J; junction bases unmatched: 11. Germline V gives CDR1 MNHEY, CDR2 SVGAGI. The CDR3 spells CASNRGGAGNGYTF. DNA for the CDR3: TGTGCCAGCAATAGAGGGGGCGCTGGGAATGGCTACACCTTC.